This T cell receptor beta chain was found in a study of T cells in localized non-small cell lung cancer. Assay: immunoSEQ multiplex PCR; the TCRdb copy retains only in-frame clones and omits some. Among about 2,100 clones, about 34% were seen once, and the ten largest hold roughly 12%. This CDR3 region has 20 residues. Trimming cost V 2 bases and J 3 bases, with 26 bases left between them. CDR1 is MNHGY, CDR2 SAAAGT, per germline. The study, taken as a whole, reports: There was higher T cell clonality in uninvolved adjacent lung than in tumor, and it was highest there.

By share, this clone ranks as medium-sized. Its antigen is still unknown. The chain carries TRBV6-8 and TRBJ1-5, with D perhaps matching TRBD1 (5 bases). This clonotype originated in a male donor older than 55 with stage I squamous cell lung carcinoma. Sequencing was performed on normal lung tissue next to the tumor, taken before any cancer treatment. The CDR3 loop is CASSYVSGGQGGRFNQPQHF. CDR3 in DNA: TGTGCCAGCAGTTACGTTTCCGGCGGGCAGGGCGGGAGGTTCAATCAGCCCCAGCATTTT.